The next 8 T cell receptor beta chains were all read from a single sample in a study of blood T cell repertoires in COVID-19. Profiling relied on immunoSEQ multiplex PCR, and the TCRdb table lists in-frame clones only, not all of them. The table shows 150,000 to 200,000 clones, with approximately 90% occurring only once. The sequenced sample was PBMCs or T cells enriched from blood (not recorded which). Source of these receptors: a woman aged 45-59 years who had recovered from COVID-19.

The genes are TRBV5-1 and TRBJ1-1; 9 bases are shared with TRBD1. This CDR3 region has 15 residues. Germline lookup yields CDR1 SGHRS and CDR2 YFSETQ. With V trimmed by 4 bases and J by 4 bases, 8 bases remained unmatched. The DNA of the CDR3 is TGCGCCAGCAGCATGGACAGGGGTGTAGGCACTGAAGCTTTCTTT. Encoded protein: CASSMDRGVGTEAFF.

The genes are TRBV7-9 and TRBJ2-5; possible D gene TRBD1, 6 bases. This CDR3 contains 15 residues. Per germline, CDR1 SEHNR and CDR2 FQNEAQ (reference sequence). Trimming removed 3 bases at V and 5 bases at J, with 16 bases between. This chain's CDR3 is CASSFGQGTGETQYF. The CDR3 DNA is TGTGCCAGCAGCTTCGGCCAGGGAACAGGGGAGACCCAGTACTTC.

This chain uses TRBV7-3 with TRBJ2-7; unclear D gene. Germline V CDR1 and CDR2: SGHTA, FQGTGA. Trimming stripped 3 bases from V and 1 base from J, with 10 bases between. This CDR3 has 14 amino acids. CDR3: CASSFSDKSYEQYF. The CDR3 nucleotides are TGTGCCAGCAGCTTCTCAGACAAATCCTACGAGCAGTACTTC.

The rearrangement uses TRBV11-2 and TRBJ2-2; 7 bases match TRBD1. Looked up from germline, CDR1 is SGHAT and CDR2 is FQNNGV. This CDR3 comprises 16 residues. J lost 1 base, V lost 5 bases, and 7 bases had no gene match. In nucleotides, the CDR3 is TGTGCCAGCAGCCCCTGGACAGGCGTGAACACCGGGGAGCTGTTTTTT. Protein product: CASSPWTGVNTGELFF.

Turning to this clone: This may come from a read error, since a much larger clone is one base off. Other DNA sequences in this specimen translate into the identical CDR3. V gene TRBV19 combines with J gene TRBJ1-1; possibly TRBD1 for D (6 bases). The V gene lost 3 bases and the J gene lost 0 bases, with 8 bases spanning the gap. The germline gives CDR1 LNHDA, CDR2 SQIVND (reference sequence). This CDR3 comprises 14 residues. The DNA of the CDR3 is TGTGCCAGTAGTATTCAGGGGATGAACACTGAAGCTTTCTTT. Translating gives CASSIQGMNTEAFF.

The V call is TRBV19, the J call TRBJ1-2, with 9 bases aligning to TRBD1. This CDR3 has 15 residues. After removal of 7 bases from V and 3 bases from J, the junction contained 9 bases not matched to a gene. Germline CDR1 and CDR2: LNHDA and SQIVND (reference sequence). In nucleotides, the CDR3 is TGTGCCAGTACCAACCCGGACAGGGGTGACTATGGCTACACCTTC. Its protein is CASTNPDRGDYGYTF.

The rearrangement uses TRBV7-2 and TRBJ2-3, with no clear D. V shed 8 bases and J shed 2 bases, with 8 bases lying between them. Germline loops: CDR1 SGHTA, CDR2 FQGNSA. The CDR3 is 12 amino acids. The CDR3 loop reads CASGQITDTQYF. The CDR3 bases are TGTGCCAGCGGGCAGATCACAGATACGCAGTATTTT.

This sequence joins TRBV9 and TRBJ2-3; TRBD2 agrees at 7 bases. V was pared by 0 bases and J by 1 base, with 8 bases of the junction left unmatched. The CDR3 runs 17 residues. Germline loops: CDR1 SGDLS, CDR2 YYNGEE. CDR3 residues: CASSVGFALAGTDTQYF. Here the CDR3 DNA reads TGTGCCAGCAGCGTAGGATTCGCGCTAGCGGGCACAGATACGCAGTATTTT.